This note documents a single T cell receptor (beta chain) sequence. Its specificity is not known. The CDR3 sequence is 15 residues long. Germline lookup yields CDR1 SGDLS and CDR2 YYNGEE. Trimming left V 2 bases short and J 2 bases short, with 12 bases between. Investigators reverse transcribed all isolated RNA, so they sequenced expressed TCRB transcripts. TCRdb's copy holds only in-frame clones and misses some; the assay was immunoSEQ multiplex PCR. The sample lists 100,000 to 150,000 clones; around 10% were seen once. The data originate from a study of beta chain features in type 1 diabetes. Study-level points and caveats: Moderate yet significant TCRB CDR3 shortening was seen in Type 1 diabetes patients in all four CD4+ subsets. Resolution of whether HLA type affects TCRB rearrangement was not achieved here.

Each of the CD4+ naive, central memory, regulatory and stem cell-like memory populations was sorted via CD45RO/CCR7/CD25/CD127/CD95/CD27. The origin of this receptor is a man younger than 40 with type 1 diabetes. The rearrangement uses TRBV9 and TRBJ2-3; weak D call: TRBD2 (6 bases). Sequencing was done on a sample of central memory CD4+ T cells from blood. CDR3 nucleotides: TGTGCCAGCAGCGTCCTTAGCGGCCCCACAGATACGCAGTATTTT. Its translation: CASSVLSGPTDTQYF.